This is a list of T cell receptor beta chains from one sample in a study of T-cell reconstitution after alpha-beta-depleted transplantation in children. TCRdb reprocessed the PCR reads via MiXCR and lists one record per CDR3 protein. The sample contains a few hundred thousand distinct CDR3 sequences, 25% to 30% of which appear only once. Sequencing used PBMCs, obtained before TCRalphabeta/CD19-depleted stem cell transplant. These receptors originate from a boy under two years old with Wiskott-Aldrich syndrome, due to receive a stem cell transplant. Each CDR3 is given with its conserved first and last residue. The D gene is left open where the match is weak. Size tells how often a clone was seen (once, few, many) or the class of an expanded clone, and some rows leave it out.

clone_size d_call j_call v_call cdr3_nt cdr3_aa
- - TRBJ2-1 TRBV7-9 TGTGCCAGCAGCTCCACGTTGTTCGAGCAGTTCTTC CASSSTLFEQFF
few - TRBJ1-4 TRBV2 TGTGCCAGCAATGTCTTGACAACTAATGAAAAACTGTTTTTT CASNVLTTNEKLFF
- TRBD1 TRBJ1-2 TRBV10-3 TGTGCCATCAACGAACAGGGGACAAACTATGGCTACACCTTC CAINEQGTNYGYTF
- - TRBJ2-7 TRBV12-3/TRBV12-4 TGTGCCAGCAGTTTCAGGCAAAATGGGCAGTACTTC CASSFRQNGQYF
few TRBD2 TRBJ2-3 TRBV5-1 TGCGCCAGCAGCTTTCCGGGGGGAGATACGCAGTATTTT CASSFPGGDTQYF
- - TRBJ2-5 TRBV5-1 TGCGCCAGCAGCATTCAGGGGACCCAAGAGACCCAGTACTTC CASSIQGTQETQYF
- TRBD2 TRBJ2-1 TRBV20-1 TGCAGTGCTAGTGGCCGACTAGCGGGAGTTTCTGAGCAGTTCTTC CSASGRLAGVSEQFF
few TRBD2 TRBJ2-1 TRBV5-1 TGCGCCAGCAGCTTGGATCGCCGACTAGCGGGGTACAATGAGCAGTTCTTC CASSLDRRLAGYNEQFF
- TRBD2 TRBJ2-1 TRBV29-1 TGCAGCGTTGAGGCCCTAGCGGGAGGTATATACAATGAGCAGTTCTTC CSVEALAGGIYNEQFF
few - TRBJ2-5 TRBV10-3 TGTGCCATCAGGCAGGGGGAGACCCAGTACTTC CAIRQGETQYF
- TRBD1 TRBJ2-3 TRBV29-1 TGCAGCGTTTACAGGGGGACAGATACGCAGTATTTT CSVYRGTDTQYF
- TRBD1 TRBJ2-3 TRBV20-1 TGCAGTGCTGGATTGGGGACAGGGGGTTTCACAGATACGCAGTATTTT CSAGLGTGGFTDTQYF
few TRBD2 TRBJ2-7 TRBV12-3/TRBV12-4 TGTGCCAGCGCCAGCGGGAGGGCCCTAGTCGAGCAGTACTTC CASASGRALVEQYF
few TRBD2 TRBJ2-3 TRBV5-1 TGCGCCAGCAGCTGGTCTCGCGGGAGATCAGATACGCAGTATTTT CASSWSRGRSDTQYF
once - TRBJ2-1 TRBV5-1 TGCGCCAGCAGCCCTCTAGAGTCCTCCTACAATGAGCAGTTCTTC CASSPLESSYNEQFF
few - TRBJ2-7 TRBV20-1 TGCAGTGCTAGCGGCGGGACTCCCAACGAGCAGTACTTC CSASGGTPNEQYF
few TRBD2 TRBJ2-1 TRBV6-1 TGTGCCAGCAAACTAGCGGGAGGGCCTTTGAACGAGCAGTTCTTC CASKLAGGPLNEQFF
few - TRBJ1-4 TRBV5-1 TGCGCCAGCAGCTCCCTTGGACGGCACCTTCATGAAAAACTGTTTTTT CASSSLGRHLHEKLFF
few - TRBJ1-1 TRBV5-1 TGCGCCAGCAGCTCCAACACATGGGCAAACACTGAAGCTTTCTTT CASSSNTWANTEAFF
few - TRBJ2-1 TRBV5-1 TGCGCCAGCAGCCCTTGGGGAAACTACAATGAGCAGTTCTTC CASSPWGNYNEQFF
- - TRBJ1-5 TRBV7-8 TGTGCCAGCAGCTACAGGGAAGCCAATCAGCCCCAGCATTTT CASSYREANQPQHF
- TRBD1 TRBJ2-7 TRBV5-1 TGCGCCAGCAGCCGGGACAGGGCGGAAGAGCAGTACTTC CASSRDRAEEQYF
few - TRBJ2-1 TRBV20-1 TGCAGTGCTAGCTGGATCGGGAGCGATGAGCAGTTCTTC CSASWIGSDEQFF
- TRBD2 TRBJ2-1 TRBV19 TGTGCCAGTAGTATGACTAGCGGGAGGTCCGTATACAATGAGCAGTTCTTC CASSMTSGRSVYNEQFF
few TRBD2 TRBJ2-7 TRBV12-3/TRBV12-4 TGTGCCAGCAGCCTAACTAGCGGGAACGGGGTGTACTTC CASSLTSGNGVYF
- - TRBJ2-1 TRBV10-3 TGTGCCATCAGTTTCTCGACAGGATCCAATGAGCAGTTCTTC CAISFSTGSNEQFF
few TRBD2 TRBJ2-2 TRBV5-1 TGCGCCAGCAGCTTGGAGGCGGGAGGCCAGATCGGGGAGCTGTTTTTT CASSLEAGGQIGELFF
- TRBD2 TRBJ2-3 TRBV24-1 TGTGCCACCAGCGGGACTAGCGGGAGTGGAGATACGCAGTATTTT CATSGTSGSGDTQYF
- - TRBJ2-3 TRBV7-2 TGTGCCAGCAGCTTACGACAGACCAGGGCCAACACAGATACGCAGTATTTT CASSLRQTRANTDTQYF
- TRBD2 TRBJ2-5 TRBV5-1 TGCGCCAGCAGCTGGGGCGGGGGACAAGAGACCCAGTACTTC CASSWGGGQETQYF
- - TRBJ2-3 TRBV24-1 TGTGCCACCAGTCCAAGGGCCGGCATCACAGATACGCAGTATTTT CATSPRAGITDTQYF
few - TRBJ2-1 TRBV5-1 TGCGCCACACGGGACAGGGGTAGCGGGAGCGATGAGCAGTTCTTC CATRDRGSGSDEQFF
few - TRBJ1-5 TRBV28 TGTGCCAGCAGTGACGGGGGCCTGGGTCAGCCCCAGCATTTT CASSDGGLGQPQHF
- TRBD1 TRBJ2-1 TRBV27 TGTGCCAGCAGTTTAAGGACAGGGACGAATGAGCAGTTCTTC CASSLRTGTNEQFF
- - TRBJ1-2 TRBV6-1 TGTGCCAGCAGTGAACCTGGGGGAGGGTATGGCTACACCTTC CASSEPGGGYGYTF
few - TRBJ2-3 TRBV5-1 TGCGCCAGCAGCTTAGCAGGAGGTGAGGCGCAGTATTTT CASSLAGGEAQYF
- TRBD1 TRBJ2-1 TRBV6-1 TGTGCCAGCAGTATGACAGGGGGCTTCAATGAGCAGTTCTTC CASSMTGGFNEQFF
few - TRBJ1-1 TRBV28 TGTGCCAGCAGTCCCCCTAACACTGAAGCTTTCTTT CASSPPNTEAFF
once TRBD1 TRBJ2-7 TRBV5-5 TGTGCCAGCACCCACGCCGGGACAGGGACCTACGAGCAGTACTTC CASTHAGTGTYEQYF
few - TRBJ2-7 TRBV20-1 TGCAGTGCTAGAGATCCGAAGTGGCCCAACTACGAGCAGTACTTC CSARDPKWPNYEQYF
few - TRBJ2-5 TRBV7-6 TGTGCCAGCAGCTTAGTGACAGGCGGATCCCAAGAGACCCAGTACTTC CASSLVTGGSQETQYF
- - TRBJ2-3 TRBV5-5 TGTGCCAGCAGCTTAGACTCCCCAGGGGTCACAGATACGCAGTATTTT CASSLDSPGVTDTQYF
- TRBD2 TRBJ2-5 TRBV4-2 TGTGCCAGCAGCCGCCACGGACTAGCGGGAGGGAACGAACTCCAAGAGACCCAGTACTTC CASSRHGLAGGNELQETQYF
- TRBD1 TRBJ1-3 TRBV5-6 TGTGCCAGCAGCCCCGAAGGGACAGGCCTTATCTCTGGAAACACCATATATTTT CASSPEGTGLISGNTIYF
- - TRBJ1-1 TRBV7-2 TGTGCCAGCAGCTTAGGGAGGGTAGCTGAAGCTTTCTTT CASSLGRVAEAFF
many - TRBJ2-2 TRBV10-1 TGCGCCAGCAGTGACGGTGCCCCCGGGGAGCTGTTTTTT CASSDGAPGELFF